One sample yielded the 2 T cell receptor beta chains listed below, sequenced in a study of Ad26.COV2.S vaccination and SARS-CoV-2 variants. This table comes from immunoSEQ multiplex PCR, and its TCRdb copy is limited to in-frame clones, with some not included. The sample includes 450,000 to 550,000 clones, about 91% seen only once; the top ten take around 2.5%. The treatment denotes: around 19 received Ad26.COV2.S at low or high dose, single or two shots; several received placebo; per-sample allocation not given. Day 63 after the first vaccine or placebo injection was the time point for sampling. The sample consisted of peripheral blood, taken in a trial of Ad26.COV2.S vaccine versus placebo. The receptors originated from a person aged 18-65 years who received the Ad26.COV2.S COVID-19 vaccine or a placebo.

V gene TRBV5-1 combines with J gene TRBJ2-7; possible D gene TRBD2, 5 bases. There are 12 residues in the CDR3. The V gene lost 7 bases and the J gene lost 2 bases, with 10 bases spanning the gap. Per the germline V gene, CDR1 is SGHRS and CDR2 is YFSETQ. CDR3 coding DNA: TGCGCCAGCCGGGGTTCACCCTACGAGCAGTACTTC. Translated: CASRGSPYEQYF.

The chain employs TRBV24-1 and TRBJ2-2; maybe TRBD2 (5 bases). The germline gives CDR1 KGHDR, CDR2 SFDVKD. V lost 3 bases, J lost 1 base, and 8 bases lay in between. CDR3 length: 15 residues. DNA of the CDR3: TGTGCCACCAGTGATCCAGGAGGGAACACCGGGGAGCTGTTTTTT. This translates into CATSDPGGNTGELFF.